Below are 8 T cell receptor beta chains sequenced from a single sample in a study of T cells in localized non-small cell lung cancer. Repertoires were generated with immunoSEQ multiplex PCR, while TCRdb's copy carries only in-frame clones and drops some. The sample holds roughly 25,000 clones, about 90% seen once. This material consisted of peripheral blood, taken before any cancer treatment. These receptors all stem from a woman between 40 and 69 years old with stage I lung adenocarcinoma.

The rearrangement uses TRBV7-2 and TRBJ2-7; D possibly corresponds to TRBD1 (6 bases). V was trimmed by 4 bases and J by 2 bases, leaving 24 bases between them. CDR3 length: 18 residues. Germline loops: CDR1 SGHTA, CDR2 FQGNSA. The CDR3 reads CASSSIPREGTQTYEQYF. CDR3 nucleotides: TGTGCCAGCAGCTCCATTCCTAGAGAGGGGACACAAACCTACGAGCAGTACTTC.

The chain combines TRBV5-8 with TRBJ2-1, with D unresolved. The V gene's germline CDR1 is SGHTS and CDR2 YDEGEE. The CDR3 totals 15 residues. V was cut by 1 base and J by 2 bases, with 10 bases left in between. CDR3 nucleotide sequence: TGTGCCAGCAGCTTGCGGCAGACCGCCTACAATGAGCAGTTCTTC. It codes for CASSLRQTAYNEQFF.

This chain joins TRBV6-5 and TRBJ2-1; 11 bases agree with TRBD2. V lost 4 bases, J lost 5 bases, and 7 bases stayed unmatched. From germline, CDR1 is MNHEY and CDR2 SVGAGI. The CDR3 totals 16 residues. Written as DNA, the CDR3 is TGTGCCAGCAGTTGGCGGACTAGCGGGTCCCACAATGAGCAGTTCTTC. It specifies CASSWRTSGSHNEQFF.

V usage is TRBV5-5 and J usage is TRBJ1-5; 7 nucleotides align to TRBD1. This CDR3 has 16 residues. V shed 4 bases and J 2 bases; nucleotides not matched to a gene: 9. Germline V gives CDR1 SGHKS, CDR2 YYEKEE (reference sequence). The CDR3 bases are TGTGCCAGCAGCCCCCGACAGGGATCGGGCAATCAGCCCCAGCATTTT. Amino acid sequence: CASSPRQGSGNQPQHF.

The V call is TRBV6-6, the J call TRBJ1-4; D is undetermined. Trimming pared 8 bases from V and 3 bases from J, leaving 10 bases between. CDR1 and CDR2 (germline): MNHNY, SVGAGI (reference sequence). The CDR3 loop spans 13 amino acids. For the CDR3, the DNA is TGTGCCAGCCACGCAAGGTCTAATGAAAAACTGTTTTTT. Translation: CASHARSNEKLFF.

The chain joins TRBV7-2 to TRBJ1-6; 8 bases align to TRBD1. This CDR3 contains 17 residues. The germline V gene encodes CDR1 SGHTA and CDR2 FQGNSA. Trimming took 5 bases from V and 7 from J; bases not matched to a gene: 13. The CDR3 sequence: CASSLTQGALGNSPLHF. CDR3 DNA sequence: TGTGCCAGCAGCCTAACCCAGGGGGCACTGGGGAATTCACCCCTCCACTTT.

This chain links TRBV25-1 with TRBJ2-7; D may be TRBD1 (5 bases). Deletions cut 3 bases from V and 2 bases from J, with 11 bases between. Germline CDR1 is MGHDK and CDR2 is SYGVNS. This CDR3 spans 14 amino acids. The CDR3 nucleotides are TGTGCCAGCAGTGAGGCAGGGAACACCTACGAGCAGTACTTC. Protein product: CASSEAGNTYEQYF.

This clone appeared once. The V gene is TRBV7-2, the J gene TRBJ2-1; 8 bases map to TRBD1. CDR1 is SGHTA, CDR2 FQGNSA, per germline. J was trimmed by 8 bases and V by 3 bases; bases with no gene match: 15. The CDR3 spans 17 residues. CDR3 nucleotide sequence: TGTGCCAGCAGCTTGACTCTCAGGGGCAGGGGGCAGGATGAGCAGTTCTTC. It is translated as CASSLTLRGRGQDEQFF.